The 15 T cell receptor beta chains below come from one sample, sequenced in a study of graft-versus-host responses after intestinal transplantation. TCRdb's table, derived via immunoSEQ multiplex PCR, lists solely in-frame clones and lacks some. The profile covers under 9,500 clones, with more than 30% appearing a single time and less than 4.5% taken by the ten largest. Researchers placed 200,000 CFSE-labeled responder cells in culture with 200,000 irradiated, violet-dye-labeled stimulator cells. The sample here was alloreactive CD8+ T cells from a mixed lymphocyte reaction culture, taken before transplantation. Specified subset: CFSE-low proliferating T cells sorted from roughly six-day pre-transplant mixed lymphocyte reaction (GvH or HvG direction). These receptors came from a human patient who was an organ donor for intestinal transplantation.

This clone was seen only once. The V call is TRBV5-3, the J call TRBJ2-3, with D possibly TRBD2 on 6 matching bases. TRBV5-3 is placed among ORFs of uncertain function. V lost 10 bases, J lost 1 base, and 16 bases lay in between. The CDR3 has 14 amino acids. DNA for the CDR3: TGTGCCGGAACGGACCGGGACTGCACAGATACGCAGTATTTT. Its translation is CAGTDRDCTDTQYF.

The chain is built from TRBV2 and TRBJ1-1, with a possible D match to TRBD1 (6 bases). CDR1 is SNHLY and CDR2 is FYNNEI in the germline V gene. Trimming took off 4 bases at V and 3 bases at J, with 15 bases between the two ends. The CDR3 covers 15 residues. As DNA, the CDR3 is TGTGCCAGCAGTGGCGCCAGGGGTGTGGACACTGAAGCTTTCTTT. Its protein is CASSGARGVDTEAFF.

The chain recombines TRBV10-1 with TRBJ2-2, with TRBD2 as a possible D gene (5 bases). The CDR3 length is 15 residues. Between the trimmed V and J ends, which lost 0 bases and 6 bases, there was a span of 11 bases. Germline CDR1 and CDR2: WNHNN and SYGVQD (reference sequence). CDR3 DNA sequence: TGCGCCAGCAGTGAGTCGACGGGAAGGGCCGGGGAGCTGTTTTTT. This gives the protein CASSESTGRAGELFF.

There are a few counts of this clone. The rearrangement joins TRBV6-6 to TRBJ1-2, with TRBD1 matching over 9 bases. The CDR3 spans 15 residues. V lost 1 base to trimming and J lost 6 bases; unmatched junction nucleotides: 6. Germline V lookup: CDR1 MNHNY, CDR2 SVGAGI (reference sequence). The CDR3 loop reads CASSYYRTGGDGYTF. The CDR3 DNA is TGTGCCAGCAGTTACTATCGAACAGGGGGCGATGGCTACACCTTC.

This clone turned up a few times. The J gene is TRBJ2-1, the V gene TRBV7-3; 9 bases are shared with TRBD2. In germline, CDR1 is SGHTA, CDR2 FQGTGA. The V and J ends lost 5 bases and 5 bases, in that order; junction bases with no gene match: 7. This CDR3 region has 15 residues. The CDR3 bases are TGTGCCAGCAGCGTTAGCGGGAGTCGGGACAATGAGCAGTTCTTC. Protein product: CASSVSGSRDNEQFF.

This clone occurred a few times. The gene calls are TRBV11-2 and TRBJ2-2; D gene ambiguous. The CDR3 has 15 residues. Germline V CDR1 and CDR2: SGHAT, FQNNGV. V lost 2 bases and J 2 bases, leaving 9 bases between the germline ends. The CDR3 DNA sequence: TGTGCCAGCAGCTTAACTACGCGTAACACCGGGGAGCTGTTTTTT. It yields the protein CASSLTTRNTGELFF.

The table lists this clone with a few counts. This sequence joins TRBV7-9 and TRBJ1-4; no definite D call. Germline V lookup: CDR1 SEHNR, CDR2 FQNEAQ (reference sequence). The CDR3 extends over 15 amino acids. Between the trimmed V and J ends, which lost 5 bases and 5 bases, there was a span of 15 bases. The CDR3 bases are TGTGCCAGCAGCCCGGTTTATCTTTTCAATGAAAAACTGTTTTTT. Its protein product is CASSPVYLFNEKLFF.

This clone was seen a handful of times. The chain combines TRBV6-1 with TRBJ1-5; possible D gene TRBD1, 5 bases. V lost 5 bases and J 2 bases, leaving 13 bases between the germline ends. The CDR3 is 15 residues long. Germline CDR1 and CDR2: MNHNS and SASEGT. CDR3: CASSTRGTGNQPQHF. Written as DNA, the CDR3 is TGTGCCAGCAGTACCCGGGGGACTGGCAATCAGCCCCAGCATTTT.

This clone was observed a single time. This chain joins TRBV5-5 and TRBJ2-5; the match to TRBD1 covers 7 bases. V lost 2 bases, J lost 6 bases, and 16 bases stayed unmatched. The V gene's germline CDR1 is SGHKS and CDR2 YYEKEE (reference sequence). The CDR3 extends over 17 amino acids. In nucleotides, the CDR3 is TGTGCCAGCAGCTTAGGGGGCCGATACAGGGGTTGGAAGACCCAGTACTTC. Translated, it gives CASSLGGRYRGWKTQYF.

The chain recombines TRBV7-9 with TRBJ2-5, with 7 bases that match TRBD1. Gene TRBJ2-7 matches the end of the DNA better, so the J call may be wrong. Germline CDR1 is SEHNR and CDR2 is FQNEAQ (reference sequence). The CDR3 extends over 15 amino acids. The CDR3 DNA follows: TGTGCCAGCAGCCATGAGGGACAGATAAACTACGAGCAGTACTTC. Protein: CASSHEGQINYEQYF.

This clone was observed a single time. The chain uses TRBV25-1 and TRBJ2-3, with D possibly being TRBD2 (5 bases). Trimming shortened V by 4 bases and J by 1 base, and 12 bases separated the two germline ends. In germline, CDR1 is MGHDK, CDR2 SYGVNS. The CDR3 length is 15 residues. The CDR3 spells CASSVEGTRTDTQYF. Written as DNA, the CDR3 is TGTGCCAGCAGTGTTGAGGGAACCCGCACAGATACGCAGTATTTT.

Only a few counts were recorded for this clone. The gene calls are TRBV5-1 and TRBJ2-7; possibly TRBD2 for D (6 bases). The CDR3 runs to 12 residues. From germline, CDR1 is SGHRS and CDR2 YFSETQ. Trimming took off 5 bases at V and 5 bases at J, with 11 bases between the two ends. The CDR3 DNA reads TGCGCCAGCAGTGGCGGGATCGACGAGCAGTACTTC. It codes for CASSGGIDEQYF.

This clone was picked up a small number of times. The chain uses TRBV7-8 and TRBJ2-7; TRBD1 is a possible D gene (7 bases). Trimming cost V 0 bases and J 4 bases, with 10 bases left between them. Germline CDR1 reads SGHVS; CDR2 reads FQNEAQ. The CDR3 is 14 amino acids. CDR3 DNA sequence: TGTGCCAGCAGCTTAGCGGCAGGGGGGTACGAGCAGTACTTC. Its protein is CASSLAAGGYEQYF.

CDR3 sequence (DNA): TGTGCCAGCAGCCTGAGCGGGCCGAACACCGGGGAGCTGTTTTTT. The encoded protein is CASSLSGPNTGELFF. The chain carries TRBV27 and TRBJ2-2, with D perhaps matching TRBD2 (6 bases). This CDR3 region has 15 residues. Looked up from germline, CDR1 is MNHEY and CDR2 is SMNVEV (reference sequence). Trimming cost V 6 bases and J 0 bases, with 11 bases left between them.

The table lists this clone with a few counts. The chain couples TRBV30 to TRBJ1-3; D not certain. The CDR3 is 13 residues long. V lost 0 bases, J lost 0 bases, and 3 bases lay in between. In germline, CDR1 is GTSNPN, CDR2 SVGIG (reference sequence). This CDR3 reads CAWSVSSGNTIYF. The CDR3 coding sequence is TGTGCCTGGAGTGTCAGCTCTGGAAACACCATATATTTT.